The clone carrying this T cell receptor (beta chain) turned up a few times. These data belong to a study of T cells after yellow fever vaccination. CDR1 and CDR2 (germline): MNHEY, SVGAGI. The CDR3 has 13 amino acids. Trimming cost V 0 bases and J 6 bases, with 8 bases left between them. TCRdb passed the 5' RACE reads through MiXCR, listing each CDR3 protein once. The table has hundreds of thousands of distinct CDR3 sequences, around 19% seen once; the top ten hold 15% to 20%. V gene TRBV6-5 combines with J gene TRBJ1-1; D gene unclear. The clonotype comes from a man younger than 35 who received the YFV17D yellow fever vaccine. Sequencing was performed on PBMCs, taken before the yellow fever booster vaccination. The DNA of the CDR3 is TGTGCCAGCAGTTACTCAGAGGTCGCTGAAGCTTTCTTT. Protein: CASSYSEVAEAFF.